The 28 T cell receptor beta chains below all came from one sample that was sequenced in a study of T cell responses to AZD1222 COVID-19 vaccine. Measured with immunoSEQ multiplex PCR; TCRdb has only the in-frame clones, and not every one. There are 52,000 or so clones in the sample; approximately 84% occur only once, and around 27% lies in the top ten. The sequenced sample was peripheral blood, obtained on day 0 of AZD1222 vaccination. These receptors were obtained from an adult in good health.

The gene calls are TRBV20-1 and TRBJ1-5; unclear D gene. The CDR3 runs 13 residues. The germline V and J ends were trimmed by 3 bases and 0 bases, with 6 bases remaining between them. CDR1 is DFQATT, CDR2 SNEGSKA, per germline (reference sequence). The CDR3 region has the DNA TGCAGTGCTAGTCAAGATAGCAATCAGCCCCAGCATTTT. The encoded protein is CSASQDSNQPQHF.

The J gene is TRBJ1-1, the V gene TRBV4-3; 8 bases match TRBD1. Germline-derived CDR1 and CDR2 are LGHNA and YSLEER. Trimming at V came to 4 bases and at J to 7 bases, leaving 11 bases not matched to a gene. The CDR3 runs to 15 residues. As DNA, the CDR3 is TGCGCCAGCAGCCGGACGCTGGCAGGGGGCAATGAAGCTTTCTTT. This codes for CASSRTLAGGNEAFF.

The rearrangement joins TRBV6-5 to TRBJ1-2; no clear D. Deletions cut 7 bases from V and 2 bases from J, with 8 bases between. The CDR3 loop spans 12 amino acids. Looked up from germline, CDR1 is MNHEY and CDR2 is SVGAGI. In DNA, the CDR3 is TGTGCCAGCAACAGTCCCAACTATGGCTACACCTTC. Its protein product is CASNSPNYGYTF.

The gene calls are TRBV7-8 and TRBJ2-2; the D call may be TRBD1 or TRBD2 (7 bases each). Germline assignment: CDR1 SGHVS and CDR2 FQNEAQ. This CDR3 has 16 amino acids. V lost 4 bases, J lost 4 bases, and 16 bases lay in between. The CDR3 loop reads CASSSGGGGLTGELFF. The CDR3 DNA reads as TGTGCCAGCAGCTCCGGGGGAGGGGGCCTCACCGGGGAGCTGTTTTTT.

In DNA form, the CDR3 reads TGTGCCAGCAGCTTGGCGGACAGGGACGAAAAACTGTTTTTT. It translates to CASSLADRDEKLFF. The gene calls are TRBV5-5 and TRBJ1-4, with 8 bases lining up with TRBD1. CDR3 length equals 14 residues. After removal of 0 bases from V and 8 bases from J, the junction contained 3 bases not matched to a gene. CDR1 is SGHKS and CDR2 is YYEKEE in the germline V gene (reference sequence). Supplemented by reference TRBV5-5 and TRBJ1-4, the full variable domain reads DAGVTQSPTHLIKTRGQQVTLRCSPISGHKSVSWYQQVLGQGPQFIFQYYEKEERGRGNFPDRFSARQFPNYSSELNVNALLLGDSALYLCASSLADRDEKLFFGSGTQLSVL.

The chain employs TRBV5-1 and TRBJ2-7; tentatively, D is TRBD1 (5 bases). Germline CDR1 reads SGHRS; CDR2 reads YFSETQ. Trimming took off 0 bases at V and 2 bases at J, with 12 bases between the two ends. CDR3 length: 15 residues. CDR3 DNA: TGCGCCAGCAGCTTGGCCCGACAGACCACCTACGAGCAGTACTTC. Residues: CASSLARQTTYEQYF.

The genes are TRBV19 and TRBJ2-2; D is unclear. The ends were cut back, 3 bases at V and 1 base at J, with 6 bases in the middle. The CDR3 loop spans 14 amino acids. Looked up from germline, CDR1 is LNHDA and CDR2 is SQIVND (reference sequence). CDR3 in amino acids: CASSISKNTGELFF. CDR3 DNA sequence: TGTGCCAGTAGTATTTCTAAGAACACCGGGGAGCTGTTTTTT.

This chain joins TRBV27 and TRBJ2-1; TRBD2 matches at 13 bases. The V and J ends lost 7 bases and 4 bases, in that order; junction bases with no gene match: 7. The CDR3 sequence is 16 residues long. The germline V gene encodes CDR1 MNHEY and CDR2 SMNVEV (reference sequence). The DNA for the CDR3 is TGTGCCAGCACAGCATTGGGACTAGCGGGATACAATGAGCAGTTCTTC. Amino acids: CASTALGLAGYNEQFF.

The chain has TRBV4-1 and TRBJ2-2; the D gene is possibly TRBD2 (5 bases). Germline V gives CDR1 MGHRA, CDR2 YSYEKL. This CDR3 is built from 14 residues. Trimming cost V 4 bases and J 6 bases, with 12 bases left between them. CDR3 bases: TGCGCCAGCAGCCTTAGCTGGGGAGCCGGGGAGCTGTTTTTT. Translation gives CASSLSWGAGELFF.

The V call is TRBV5-6, the J call TRBJ1-1; weak D call: TRBD1 (6 bases). From germline, CDR1 is SGHDT and CDR2 YYEEEE. The CDR3 covers 14 residues. Deletions cut 4 bases from V and 2 bases from J, with 12 bases between. The CDR3: CASSRWGLNTEAFF. The CDR3 nucleotides are TGTGCCAGCAGCCGTTGGGGGCTTAACACTGAAGCTTTCTTT.

V usage is TRBV19 and J usage is TRBJ1-2, with D uncertain. Germline-derived CDR1 and CDR2 are LNHDA and SQIVND (reference sequence). This CDR3 spans 15 amino acids. The V and J ends lost 4 bases and 3 bases respectively, with 15 bases between them. CDR3 bases: TGTGCCAGTAGTACCTCCATAGGGTCTGACTATGGCTACACCTTC. It is translated as CASSTSIGSDYGYTF.

The chain recombines TRBV2 with TRBJ2-7; TRBD1 matches 9 bases. J was trimmed by 4 bases and V by 5 bases; bases with no gene match: 9. Germline CDR1 and CDR2: SNHLY and FYNNEI. This CDR3 is 15 amino acids long. The CDR3 here is CASSLGTGKWYEQYF. CDR3 coding DNA: TGTGCCAGCAGTCTAGGGACAGGGAAATGGTACGAGCAGTACTTC. Full variable domain (remainder filled in from reference TRBV2 and TRBJ2-7): EPEVTQTPSHQVTQMGQEVILRCVPISNHLYFYWYRQILGQKVEFLVSFYNNEISEKSEIFDDQFSVERPDGSNFTLKIRSTKLEDSAMYFCASSLGTGKWYEQYFGPGTRLTVT.

The V call is TRBV19, the J call TRBJ2-1; 7 positions match TRBD2. The V gene end was trimmed by 1 base and the J gene end by 0 bases; junction bases not matched to a gene: 6. Looked up from germline, CDR1 is LNHDA and CDR2 is SQIVND (reference sequence). This CDR3 spans 17 amino acids. DNA of the CDR3: TGTGCCAGTAGTATAGGGACTAGTTATTTCTCCTACAATGAGCAGTTCTTC. It is translated as CASSIGTSYFSYNEQFF.

V and J are TRBV13 and TRBJ2-1; 8 bases align to TRBD2. This CDR3 contains 15 residues. The trim removed 8 bases at V and 0 bases at J, leaving 6 bases unmatched. In germline, CDR1 is PRHDT, CDR2 FYEKMQ (reference sequence). CDR3 sequence: CASCERGSSYNEQFF. DNA of the CDR3: TGTGCCAGCTGCGAGCGGGGGAGCTCCTACAATGAGCAGTTCTTC.

The chain recombines TRBV18 with TRBJ2-7; a possible D gene is TRBD2 (5 bases). Trimming stripped 2 bases from V and 3 bases from J, with 5 bases between. CDR3 size: 12 residues. The germline CDR1 and CDR2 sequences are KGHSH and LQKENI. CDR3 DNA sequence: TGTGCCAGCTCACCAGGGAGCTACGAGCAGTACTTC. It translates to CASSPGSYEQYF.

Remarks on this clone: The junction differs from germline at one of its ends, possibly a read error. The V gene is TRBV6-5, the J gene TRBJ1-5, with TRBD1 matching 8 bases. The CDR3 is made up of 15 amino acids. Germline loops: CDR1 MNHEY, CDR2 SVGAGI. The CDR3 reads CVSRADRGSNQPQHF. CDR3 DNA sequence: TGTGTCAGCAGAGCTGACAGGGGTAGCAATCAGCCCCAGCATTTT.

This clone appeared a few times. This chain uses TRBV10-3 with TRBJ2-5; TRBD2 matches 14 bases. The CDR3 sequence is 16 residues long. Germline-derived CDR1 and CDR2 are ENHRY and SYGVKD. V was pared by 7 bases and J by 4 bases, with 8 bases of the junction left unmatched. The DNA of the CDR3 is TGTGCCATCAAAGGGACTAGCGGGAGAGGGGGAGAGACCCAGTACTTC. Its translation: CAIKGTSGRGGETQYF.

V and J are TRBV6-5 and TRBJ2-7; TRBD1 matches at 8 bases. CDR3 length: 14 residues. J lost 1 base, V lost 4 bases, and 3 bases had no gene match. Germline CDR1 reads MNHEY; CDR2 reads SVGAGI. The CDR3 bases are TGTGCCAGCAGTTCCAGGACAGGGTCCTACGAGCAGTACTTC. Its translation is CASSSRTGSYEQYF.

This clone has just one count. The V and J genes are TRBV7-6 and TRBJ2-7; 7 nucleotides match TRBD1. Germline values: CDR1 SGHVS, CDR2 FNYEAQ. V was clipped by 6 bases and J by 0 bases; unmatched bases: 8. This CDR3 is built from 15 residues. The CDR3 sequence is CASSIGTDLSYEQYF. In nucleotides, the CDR3 is TGTGCCAGCAGTATCGGGACAGACCTCTCCTACGAGCAGTACTTC.

This rearrangement joins TRBV28 to TRBJ2-7; D is unclear. The CDR3 length is 13 residues. Per the germline V gene, CDR1 is MDHEN and CDR2 is SYDVKM. V lost 11 bases, J lost 0 bases, and 14 bases lay in between. The CDR3 sequence: CASRAASSYEQYF. CDR3 nucleotide sequence: TGTGCCTCCAGAGCAGCGAGCTCCTACGAGCAGTACTTC.

This CDR3 reads CASSPTGVTDTQYF. Written as DNA, the CDR3 is TGTGCCAGCTCACCAACGGGAGTAACAGATACGCAGTATTTT. This chain links TRBV18 with TRBJ2-3, with a possible D match to TRBD2 (6 bases). The germline V and J ends were trimmed by 2 bases and 3 bases, with 9 bases remaining between them. Germline V CDR1 and CDR2: KGHSH, LQKENI. The CDR3 is made up of 14 amino acids.

The chain links TRBV5-1 to TRBJ2-1; D remains unclear. V was trimmed by 5 bases and J by 7 bases, leaving 7 bases between them. This CDR3 has 11 amino acids. Germline CDR1 reads SGHRS; CDR2 reads YFSETQ. CDR3 bases: TGCGCCAGCAGGAAAGAGAATGAGCAGTTCTTC. This sequence encodes CASRKENEQFF.

J is TRBJ2-7 and V is TRBV10-3; 8 nucleotides match TRBD2. This CDR3 is 14 amino acids long. The trim removed 3 bases at V and 6 bases at J, leaving 7 bases unmatched. Looked up from germline, CDR1 is ENHRY and CDR2 is SYGVKD. The CDR3 loop reads CAISDSGSYFEQYF. The CDR3 DNA sequence: TGTGCCATCAGTGACAGCGGGAGCTACTTCGAGCAGTACTTC.

The chain has TRBV6-6 and TRBJ1-5; D perhaps matches TRBD1 (5 bases). The CDR3 length is 13 residues. V was clipped by 2 bases and J by 11 bases, with 13 bases between them. The germline V gene encodes CDR1 MNHNY and CDR2 SVGAGI (reference sequence). In DNA form, the CDR3 reads TGTGCCAGCAGTTACACGGGACCCTCTGCCCAGCATTTT. Protein sequence: CASSYTGPSAQHF.

This clone occurred a few times. The chain joins TRBV9 to TRBJ1-2; D is uncertain. Trimming stripped 0 bases from V and 4 bases from J, with 4 bases between. The CDR3 has 12 residues. Germline V gene data show CDR1 as SGDLS and CDR2 as YYNGEE. CDR3 sequence: CASSVGTYGYTF. The CDR3 nucleotides read TGTGCCAGCAGCGTAGGGACCTATGGCTACACCTTC. The variable domain in full, completed from reference TRBV9 and TRBJ1-2, reads DSGVTQTPKHLITATGQRVTLRCSPRSGDLSVYWYQQSLDQGLQFLIQYYNGEERAKGNILERFSAQQFPDLHSELNLSSLELGDSALYFCASSVGTYGYTFGSGTRLTVV.

This chain connects TRBV7-6 to TRBJ2-6; possibly TRBD1 for D (6 bases). Per the germline V gene, CDR1 is SGHVS and CDR2 is FNYEAQ. V lost 1 base and J lost 0, with 13 bases in between. The CDR3 covers 18 residues. In DNA form, the CDR3 reads TGTGCCAGCAGCTTAGGTCAGGGGTATGGCTCTGGGGCCAACGTCCTGACTTTC. Its translation: CASSLGQGYGSGANVLTF. Full variable domain (missing parts from reference TRBV7-6 and TRBJ2-6): GAGVSQSPRYKVTKRGQDVALRCDPISGHVSLYWYRQALGQGPEFLTYFNYEAQQDKSGLPNDRFSAERPEGSISTLTIQRTEQRDSAMYRCASSLGQGYGSGANVLTFGAGSRLTVL.

This sequence joins TRBV5-1 and TRBJ2-7, with 7 nucleotides matching TRBD2. Looked up from germline, CDR1 is SGHRS and CDR2 is YFSETQ. Trimming at V came to 4 bases and at J to 5 bases, leaving 3 bases not matched to a gene. The CDR3 has 12 residues. In nucleotides, the CDR3 is TGCGCCAGCAGCGCCGGACTAGACGAGCAGTACTTC. This sequence encodes CASSAGLDEQYF.

CDR3 amino acids: CASSLDLGQPQHF. CDR3 DNA sequence: TGTGCCAGCAGCTTAGATTTAGGTCAGCCCCAGCATTTT. The V call is TRBV11-2, the J call TRBJ1-5, with no clear D. Germline V gene data show CDR1 as SGHAT and CDR2 as FQNNGV. V gave up 0 bases and J gave up 6 bases, with 6 bases separating them. CDR3 size: 13 residues. Full variable domain (remainder filled in from reference TRBV11-2 and TRBJ1-5): EAGVAQSPRYKIIEKRQSVAFWCNPISGHATLYWYQQILGQGPKLLIQFQNNGVVDDSQLPKDRFSAERLKGVDSTLKIQPAKLEDSAVYLCASSLDLGQPQHFGDGTRLSIL.